In its sample, the clone carrying this T cell receptor beta chain was seen many times. This entry is derived from a study of neurological immune-mediated disorders. A single record per CDR3 protein comes from TCRdb applying MiXCR to the 5' RACE reads. The table records more than 70,000 distinct CDR3 sequences, 17% of them present only once. The CDR3 has 15 amino acids. CDR1 SGHRS and CDR2 YFSETQ come from the germline V gene. Trimming removed 3 bases from V and 1 base from J; junction bases left unmatched: 2. The sequence was collected from a woman aged 40 to 49 in good health. The chain couples TRBV5-1 to TRBJ2-2; 8 nucleotides line up with TRBD1. Input material: PBMCs. The CDR3, as DNA: TGCGCCAGCAGCTCGGGACAGGTGAACACCGGGGAGCTGTTTTTT. The encoded protein is CASSSGQVNTGELFF.